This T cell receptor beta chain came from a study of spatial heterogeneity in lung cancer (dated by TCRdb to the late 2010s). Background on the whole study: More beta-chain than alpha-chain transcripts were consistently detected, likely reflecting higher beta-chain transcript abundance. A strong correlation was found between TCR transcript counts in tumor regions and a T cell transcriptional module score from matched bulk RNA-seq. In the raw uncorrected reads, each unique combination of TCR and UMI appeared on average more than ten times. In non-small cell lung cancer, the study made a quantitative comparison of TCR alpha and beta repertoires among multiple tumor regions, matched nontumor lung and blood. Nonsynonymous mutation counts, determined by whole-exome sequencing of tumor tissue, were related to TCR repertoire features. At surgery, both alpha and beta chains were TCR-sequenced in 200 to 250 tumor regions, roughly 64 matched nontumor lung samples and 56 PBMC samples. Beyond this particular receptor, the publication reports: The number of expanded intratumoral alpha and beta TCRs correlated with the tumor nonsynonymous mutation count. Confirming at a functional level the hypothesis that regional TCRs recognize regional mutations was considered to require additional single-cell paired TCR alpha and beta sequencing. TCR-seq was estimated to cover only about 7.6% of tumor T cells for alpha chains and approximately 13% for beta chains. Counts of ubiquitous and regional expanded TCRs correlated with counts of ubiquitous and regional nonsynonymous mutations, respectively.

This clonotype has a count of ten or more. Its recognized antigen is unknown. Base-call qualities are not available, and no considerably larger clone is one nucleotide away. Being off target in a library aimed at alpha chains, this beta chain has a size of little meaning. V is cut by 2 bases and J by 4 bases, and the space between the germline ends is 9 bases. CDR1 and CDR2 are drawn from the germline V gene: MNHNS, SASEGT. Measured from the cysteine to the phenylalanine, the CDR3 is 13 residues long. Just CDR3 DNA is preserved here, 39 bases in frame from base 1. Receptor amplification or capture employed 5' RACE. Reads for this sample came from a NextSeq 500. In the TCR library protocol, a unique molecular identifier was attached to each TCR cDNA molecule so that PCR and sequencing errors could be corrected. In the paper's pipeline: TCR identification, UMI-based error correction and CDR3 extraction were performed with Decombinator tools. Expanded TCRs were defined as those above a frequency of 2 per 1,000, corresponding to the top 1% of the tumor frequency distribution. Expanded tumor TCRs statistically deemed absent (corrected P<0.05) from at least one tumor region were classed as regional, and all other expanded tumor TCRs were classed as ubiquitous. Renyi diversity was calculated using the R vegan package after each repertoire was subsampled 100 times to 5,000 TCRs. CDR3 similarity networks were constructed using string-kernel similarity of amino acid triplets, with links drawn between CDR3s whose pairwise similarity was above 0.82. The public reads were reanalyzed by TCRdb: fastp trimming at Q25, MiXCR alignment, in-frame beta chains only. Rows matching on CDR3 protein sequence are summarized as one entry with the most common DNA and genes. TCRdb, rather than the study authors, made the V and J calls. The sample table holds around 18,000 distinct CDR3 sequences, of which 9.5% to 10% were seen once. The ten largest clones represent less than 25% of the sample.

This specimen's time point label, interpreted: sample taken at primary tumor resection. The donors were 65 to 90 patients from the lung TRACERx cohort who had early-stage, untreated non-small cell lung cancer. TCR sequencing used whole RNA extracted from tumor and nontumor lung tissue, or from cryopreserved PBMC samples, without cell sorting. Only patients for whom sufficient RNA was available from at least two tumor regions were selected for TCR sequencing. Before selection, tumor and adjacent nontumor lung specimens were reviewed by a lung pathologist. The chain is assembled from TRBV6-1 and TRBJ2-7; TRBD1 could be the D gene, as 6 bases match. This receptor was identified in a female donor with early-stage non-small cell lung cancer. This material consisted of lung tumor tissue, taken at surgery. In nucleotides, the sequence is TGTGCCAGCAGTGAAAATAGGGGGTACGAGCAGTACTTC. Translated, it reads CASSENRGYEQYF.